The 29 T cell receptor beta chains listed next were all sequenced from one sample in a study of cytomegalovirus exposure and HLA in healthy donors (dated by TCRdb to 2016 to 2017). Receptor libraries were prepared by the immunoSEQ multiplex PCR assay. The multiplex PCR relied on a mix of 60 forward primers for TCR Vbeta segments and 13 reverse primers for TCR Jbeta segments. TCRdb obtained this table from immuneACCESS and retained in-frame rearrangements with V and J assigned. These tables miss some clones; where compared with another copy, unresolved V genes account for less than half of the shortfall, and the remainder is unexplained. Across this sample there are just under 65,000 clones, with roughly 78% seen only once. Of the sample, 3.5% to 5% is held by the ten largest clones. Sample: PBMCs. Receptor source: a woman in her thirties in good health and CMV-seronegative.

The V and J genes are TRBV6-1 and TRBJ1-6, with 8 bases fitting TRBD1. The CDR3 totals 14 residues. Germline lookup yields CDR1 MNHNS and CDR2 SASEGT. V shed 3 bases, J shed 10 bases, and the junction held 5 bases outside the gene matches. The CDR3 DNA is TGTGCCAGCAGTGAGACAGGGGTCGTCTCACCCCTCCACTTT. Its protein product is CASSETGVVSPLHF.

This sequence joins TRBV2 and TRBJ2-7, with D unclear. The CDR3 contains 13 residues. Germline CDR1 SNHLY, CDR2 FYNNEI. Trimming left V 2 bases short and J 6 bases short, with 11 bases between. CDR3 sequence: CASSEPPVGEQYF. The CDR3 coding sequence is TGTGCCAGCAGTGAACCCCCGGTTGGCGAGCAGTACTTC.

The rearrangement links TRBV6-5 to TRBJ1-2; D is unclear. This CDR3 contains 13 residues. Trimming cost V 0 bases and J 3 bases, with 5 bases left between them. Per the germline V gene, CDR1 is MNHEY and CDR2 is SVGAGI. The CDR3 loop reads CASSYSRDYGYTF. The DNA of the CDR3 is TGTGCCAGCAGTTACTCGAGGGACTATGGCTACACCTTC.

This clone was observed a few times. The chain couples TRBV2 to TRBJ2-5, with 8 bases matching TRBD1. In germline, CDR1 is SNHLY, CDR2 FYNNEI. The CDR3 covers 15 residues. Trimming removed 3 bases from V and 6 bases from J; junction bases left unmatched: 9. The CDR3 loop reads CASSDWQGARKTQYF. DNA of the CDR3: TGTGCCAGCAGTGACTGGCAGGGGGCAAGAAAGACCCAGTACTTC. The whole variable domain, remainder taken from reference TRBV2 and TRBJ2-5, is EPEVTQTPSHQVTQMGQEVILRCVPISNHLYFYWYRQILGQKVEFLVSFYNNEISEKSEIFDDQFSVERPDGSNFTLKIRSTKLEDSAMYFCASSDWQGARKTQYFGPGTRLLVL.

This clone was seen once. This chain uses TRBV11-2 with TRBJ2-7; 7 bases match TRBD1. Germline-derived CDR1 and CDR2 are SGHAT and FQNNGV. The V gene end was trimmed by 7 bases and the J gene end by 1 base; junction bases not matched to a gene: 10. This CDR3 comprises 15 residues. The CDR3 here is CASTRNRGGSYEQYF. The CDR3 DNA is TGTGCCAGCACCCGAAACAGGGGCGGGTCCTACGAGCAGTACTTC.

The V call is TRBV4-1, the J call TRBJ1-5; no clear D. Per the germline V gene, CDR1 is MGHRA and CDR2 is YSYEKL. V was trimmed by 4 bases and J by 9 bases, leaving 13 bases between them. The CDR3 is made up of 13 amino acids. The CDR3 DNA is TGCGCCAGCAGCCGTGAGGCCCGGAGGCCCCAGCATTTT. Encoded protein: CASSREARRPQHF.

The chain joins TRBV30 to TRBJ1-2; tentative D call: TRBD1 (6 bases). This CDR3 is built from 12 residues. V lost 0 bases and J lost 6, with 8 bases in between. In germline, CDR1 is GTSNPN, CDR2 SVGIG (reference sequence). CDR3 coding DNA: TGTGCCTGGAGTGTACAGGGCCATGGCTACACCTTC. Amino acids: CAWSVQGHGYTF. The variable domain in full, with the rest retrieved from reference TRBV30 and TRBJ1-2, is SQTIHQWPATLVQPVGSPLSLECTVEGTSNPNLYWYRQAAGRGLQLLFYSVGIGQISSEVPQNLSASRPQDRQFILSSKKLLLSDSGFYLCAWSVQGHGYTFGSGTRLTVV.

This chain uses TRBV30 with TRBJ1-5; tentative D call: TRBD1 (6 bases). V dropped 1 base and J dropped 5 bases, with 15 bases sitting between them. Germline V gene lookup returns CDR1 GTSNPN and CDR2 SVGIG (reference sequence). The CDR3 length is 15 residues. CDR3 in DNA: TGTGCCTGGAGTGGGGGGCTAGGCCCGGATCAGCCCCAGCATTTT. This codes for CAWSGGLGPDQPQHF. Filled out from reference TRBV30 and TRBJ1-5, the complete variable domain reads SQTIHQWPATLVQPVGSPLSLECTVEGTSNPNLYWYRQAAGRGLQLLFYSVGIGQISSEVPQNLSASRPQDRQFILSSKKLLLSDSGFYLCAWSGGLGPDQPQHFGDGTRLSIL.

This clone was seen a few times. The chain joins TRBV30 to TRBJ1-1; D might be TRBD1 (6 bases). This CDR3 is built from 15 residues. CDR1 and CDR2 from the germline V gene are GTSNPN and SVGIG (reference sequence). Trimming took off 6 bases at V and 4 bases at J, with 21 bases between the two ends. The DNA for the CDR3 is TGTGCCTGCCACGTGACAGGAGGAGGAGGCACTGAAGCTTTCTTT. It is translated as CACHVTGGGGTEAFF.

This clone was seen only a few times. The CDR3 spells CASSSVYGEGKLFF. CDR3 coding DNA: TGTGCCAGCAGCTCAGTGTACGGGGAGGGAAAACTGTTTTTT. This chain joins TRBV6-5 and TRBJ1-4; D uncertain. Germline values: CDR1 MNHEY, CDR2 SVGAGI. Deletions cut 6 bases from V and 10 bases from J, with 18 bases between. This CDR3 has 14 amino acids.

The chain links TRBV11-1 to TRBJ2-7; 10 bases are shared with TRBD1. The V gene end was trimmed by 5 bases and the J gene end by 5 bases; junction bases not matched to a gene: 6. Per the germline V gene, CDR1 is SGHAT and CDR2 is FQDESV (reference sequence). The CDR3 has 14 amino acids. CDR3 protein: CASSQTGGENEQYF. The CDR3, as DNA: TGTGCCAGCAGCCAGACAGGGGGCGAGAACGAGCAGTACTTC.

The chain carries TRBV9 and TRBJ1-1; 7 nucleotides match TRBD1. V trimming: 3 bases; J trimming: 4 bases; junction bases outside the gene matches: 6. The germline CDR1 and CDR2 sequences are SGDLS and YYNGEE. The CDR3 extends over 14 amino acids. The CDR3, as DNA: TGTGCCAGCAGCGAACACAGGGGAGGCACTGAAGCTTTCTTT. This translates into CASSEHRGGTEAFF.

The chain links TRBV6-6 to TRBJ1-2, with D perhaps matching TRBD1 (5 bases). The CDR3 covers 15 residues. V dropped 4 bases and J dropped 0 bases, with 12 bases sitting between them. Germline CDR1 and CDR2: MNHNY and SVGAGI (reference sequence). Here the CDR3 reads CASSSRGGSNYGYTF. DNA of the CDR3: TGTGCCAGCAGTTCCCGGGGGGGATCTAACTATGGCTACACCTTC.

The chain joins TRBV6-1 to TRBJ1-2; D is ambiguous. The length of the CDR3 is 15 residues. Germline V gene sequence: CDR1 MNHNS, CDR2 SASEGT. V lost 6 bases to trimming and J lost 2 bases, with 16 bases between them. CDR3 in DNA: TGTGCCAGCAGCCTCGACTACCCCCCAAACTATGGCTACACCTTC. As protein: CASSLDYPPNYGYTF.

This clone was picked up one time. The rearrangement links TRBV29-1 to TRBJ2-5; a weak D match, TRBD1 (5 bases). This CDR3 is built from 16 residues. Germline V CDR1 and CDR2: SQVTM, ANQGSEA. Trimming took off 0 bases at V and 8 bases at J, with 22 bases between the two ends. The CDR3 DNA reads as TGCAGCGTTGAAGATCACATGTATGGACAAGAGGTCACCCAGTACTTC. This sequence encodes CSVEDHMYGQEVTQYF.

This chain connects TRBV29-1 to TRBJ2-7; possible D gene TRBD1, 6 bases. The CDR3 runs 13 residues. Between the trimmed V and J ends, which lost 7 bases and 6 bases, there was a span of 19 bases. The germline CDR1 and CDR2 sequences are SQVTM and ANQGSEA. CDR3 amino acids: CSAWAPNRAEQYF. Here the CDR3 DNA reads TGCAGCGCCTGGGCCCCAAACAGGGCCGAGCAGTACTTC.

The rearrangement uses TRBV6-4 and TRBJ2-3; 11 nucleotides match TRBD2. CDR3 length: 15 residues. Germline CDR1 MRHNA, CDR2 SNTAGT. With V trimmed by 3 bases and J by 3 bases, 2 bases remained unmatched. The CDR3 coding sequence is TGTGCCAGCAGTGAAGGGACTAGCGGTACAGATACGCAGTATTTT. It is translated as CASSEGTSGTDTQYF.

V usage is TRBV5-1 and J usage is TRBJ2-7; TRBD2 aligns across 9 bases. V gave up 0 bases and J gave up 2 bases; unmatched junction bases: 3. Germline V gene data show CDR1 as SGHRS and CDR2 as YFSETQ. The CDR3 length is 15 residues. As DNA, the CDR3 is TGCGCCAGCAGCTTGGGGCTAGCGGGGACCTACGAGCAGTACTTC. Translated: CASSLGLAGTYEQYF.

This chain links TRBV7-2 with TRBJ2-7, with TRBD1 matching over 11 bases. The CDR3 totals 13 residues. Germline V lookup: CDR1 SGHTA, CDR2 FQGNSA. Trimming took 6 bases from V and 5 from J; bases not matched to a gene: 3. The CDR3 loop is CASRGQGVHEQYF. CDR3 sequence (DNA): TGTGCCAGCAGGGGACAGGGGGTCCACGAGCAGTACTTC.

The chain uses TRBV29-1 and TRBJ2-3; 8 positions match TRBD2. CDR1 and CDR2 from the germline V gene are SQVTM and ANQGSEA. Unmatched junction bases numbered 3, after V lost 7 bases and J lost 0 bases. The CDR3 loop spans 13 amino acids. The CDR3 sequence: CSERGSSTDTQYF. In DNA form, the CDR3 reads TGCAGCGAGCGGGGGTCTAGCACAGATACGCAGTATTTT.

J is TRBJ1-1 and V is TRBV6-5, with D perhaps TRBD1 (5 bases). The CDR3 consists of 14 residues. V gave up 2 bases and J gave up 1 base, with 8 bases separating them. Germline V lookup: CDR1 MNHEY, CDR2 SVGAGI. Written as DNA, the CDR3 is TGTGCCAGCAGTTACGGGGCAGAGAACACTGAAGCTTTCTTT. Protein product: CASSYGAENTEAFF.

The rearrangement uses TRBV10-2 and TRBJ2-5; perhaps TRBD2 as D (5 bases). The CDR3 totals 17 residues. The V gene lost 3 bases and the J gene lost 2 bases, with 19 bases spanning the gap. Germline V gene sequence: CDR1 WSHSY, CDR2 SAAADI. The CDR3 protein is CASSEAAPYPGQETQYF. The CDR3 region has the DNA TGCGCCAGCAGTGAAGCCGCTCCTTACCCGGGACAAGAGACCCAGTACTTC.

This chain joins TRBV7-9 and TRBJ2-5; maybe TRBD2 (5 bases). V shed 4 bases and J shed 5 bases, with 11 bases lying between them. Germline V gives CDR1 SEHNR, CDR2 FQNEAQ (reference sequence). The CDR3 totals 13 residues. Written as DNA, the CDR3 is TGTGCCAGCAGCTACTTTCCGGGGGAGACCCAGTACTTC. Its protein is CASSYFPGETQYF.

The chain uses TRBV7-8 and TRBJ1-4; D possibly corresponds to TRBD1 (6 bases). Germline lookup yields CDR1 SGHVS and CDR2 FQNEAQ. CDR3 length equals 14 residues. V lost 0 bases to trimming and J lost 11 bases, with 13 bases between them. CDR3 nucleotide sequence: TGTGCCAGCAGCTTAGCGCGAGGGGGGGCCAAACTGTTTTTT. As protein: CASSLARGGAKLFF.

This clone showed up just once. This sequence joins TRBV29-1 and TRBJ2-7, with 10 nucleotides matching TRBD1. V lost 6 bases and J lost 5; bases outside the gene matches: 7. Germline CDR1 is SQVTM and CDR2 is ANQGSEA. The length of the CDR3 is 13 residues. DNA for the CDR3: TGCAGCGTAGACGGGGACAGGGGAAACGAGCAGTACTTC. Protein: CSVDGDRGNEQYF.

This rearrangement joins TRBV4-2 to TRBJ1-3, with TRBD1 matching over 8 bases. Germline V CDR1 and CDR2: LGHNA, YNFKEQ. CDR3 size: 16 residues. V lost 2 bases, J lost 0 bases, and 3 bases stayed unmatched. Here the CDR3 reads CASSQSDRGSGNTIYF. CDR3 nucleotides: TGTGCCAGCAGCCAATCCGACAGGGGCTCTGGAAACACCATATATTTT.

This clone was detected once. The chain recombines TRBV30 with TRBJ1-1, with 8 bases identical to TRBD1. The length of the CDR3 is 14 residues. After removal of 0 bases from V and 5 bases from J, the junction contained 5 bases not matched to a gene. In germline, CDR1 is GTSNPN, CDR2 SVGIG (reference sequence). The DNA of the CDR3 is TGTGCCTGGAGTGTAGACAGGGGAGTTACTGAAGCTTTCTTT. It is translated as CAWSVDRGVTEAFF.

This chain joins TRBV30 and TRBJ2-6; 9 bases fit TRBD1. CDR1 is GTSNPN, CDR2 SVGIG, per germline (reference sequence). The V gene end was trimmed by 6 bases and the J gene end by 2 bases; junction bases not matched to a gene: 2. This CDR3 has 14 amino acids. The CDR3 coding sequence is TGTGCCTGCACAGGGGGCGCTGGGGCCAACGTCCTGACTTTC. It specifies CACTGGAGANVLTF.

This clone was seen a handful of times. For the CDR3, the DNA is TGTGCCAGCAGAAGGCCGGGACAGGGGGCCTACGAGCAGTACTTC. It translates to CASRRPGQGAYEQYF. This chain connects TRBV28 to TRBJ2-7, with 11 bases matching TRBD1. Germline-derived CDR1 and CDR2 are MDHEN and SYDVKM. V trimming: 6 bases; J trimming: 2 bases; junction bases outside the gene matches: 6. The CDR3 loop spans 15 amino acids. The full variable domain, with the rest looked up from reference TRBV28 and TRBJ2-7, is DVKVTQSSRYLVKRTGEKVFLECVQDMDHENMFWYRQDPGLGLRLIYFSYDVKMKEKGDIPEGYSVSREKKERFSLILESASTNQTSMYLCASRRPGQGAYEQYFGPGTRLTVT.